This T cell receptor (beta chain) came from a study of T-cell reconstitution after alpha-beta-depleted transplantation in children. Regarding the study as a whole: Diversity and T-cell counts at one year after transplant derived mostly from new T cells. Day-60 TCRbeta diversity that was high in some patients was derived from surviving recipient T cells and thymic progenitors.

This clonotype was seen ten or more times. The antigen is unknown. As it was prepared, the TCRbeta library received unique molecular identifiers. MiXCR, run by TCRdb on the PCR reads, gives a single entry per CDR3 protein. The table includes 600,000 to 700,000 distinct CDR3 sequences, approximately 14% detected once. Sequenced material: PBMCs, taken before TCRalphabeta/CD19-depleted stem cell transplant. The receptor comes from a girl aged 2-10 years with congenital amegakaryocytic thrombocytopenia, due to receive a stem cell transplant.

This CDR3 reads CSARESRYEQYF. The CDR3 DNA reads TGCAGTGCTAGAGAAAGCCGGTACGAGCAGTACTTC. This rearrangement joins TRBV20-1 to TRBJ2-7; D not resolved. Germline CDR1 is DFQATT and CDR2 is SNEGSKA (reference sequence). The CDR3 covers 12 residues. The V end was cut by 0 bases, the J end by 4 bases, with 7 bases between.